Here is one TCR beta chain with its context. TCRdb passed the PCR reads through MiXCR, listing each CDR3 protein once. Of under 4,500 distinct CDR3 sequences in the sample, 60% to 75% were seen once. The CDR3 loop spans 15 amino acids. Germline CDR1 SGHVS, CDR2 FQNEAQ. J gave up 6 bases and V 5 bases, and 7 bases lay outside the gene matches. The data derive from a study of CD4 and CD8 cells across lung adenocarcinoma regions. Sequencing used CD4+ T cells from the center of a lung tumor. This TCR was recovered from a male donor with lung adenocarcinoma. The CD4 and CD8 labels of this study may be unreliable. V usage is TRBV7-8 and J usage is TRBJ1-6; 7 bases match TRBD1. For the CDR3, the DNA is TGTGCCAGCAGCCCGACAGGGTTTAGTAATTCACCCCTCCACTTT. It yields the protein CASSPTGFSNSPLHF.